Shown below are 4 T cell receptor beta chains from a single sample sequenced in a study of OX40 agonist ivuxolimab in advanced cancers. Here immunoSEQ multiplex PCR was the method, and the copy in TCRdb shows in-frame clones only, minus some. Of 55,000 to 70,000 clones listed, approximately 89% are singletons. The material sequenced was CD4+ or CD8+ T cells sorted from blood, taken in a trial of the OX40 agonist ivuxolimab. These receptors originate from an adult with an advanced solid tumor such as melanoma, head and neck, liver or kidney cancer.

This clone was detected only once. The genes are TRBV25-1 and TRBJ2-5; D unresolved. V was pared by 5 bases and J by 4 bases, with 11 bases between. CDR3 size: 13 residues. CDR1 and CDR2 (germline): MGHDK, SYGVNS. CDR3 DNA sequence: TGTGCCAGCAGTCAAGACCCGGTAGAGACCCAGTACTTC. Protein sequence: CASSQDPVETQYF.

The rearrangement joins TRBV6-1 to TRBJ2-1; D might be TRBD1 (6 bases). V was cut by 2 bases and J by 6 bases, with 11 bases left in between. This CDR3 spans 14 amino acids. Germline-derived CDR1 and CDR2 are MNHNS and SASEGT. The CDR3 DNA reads TGTGCCAGCAGTGAATTAAGACAGGTCAATGAGCAGTTCTTC. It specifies CASSELRQVNEQFF.

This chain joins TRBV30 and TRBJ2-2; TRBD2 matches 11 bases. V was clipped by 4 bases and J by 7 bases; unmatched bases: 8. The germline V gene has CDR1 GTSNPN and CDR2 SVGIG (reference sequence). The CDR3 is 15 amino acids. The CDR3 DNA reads TGTGCCTGGATGCGTAAAGGACTAGCGGGCGGGGAGCTGTTTTTT. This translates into CAWMRKGLAGGELFF.

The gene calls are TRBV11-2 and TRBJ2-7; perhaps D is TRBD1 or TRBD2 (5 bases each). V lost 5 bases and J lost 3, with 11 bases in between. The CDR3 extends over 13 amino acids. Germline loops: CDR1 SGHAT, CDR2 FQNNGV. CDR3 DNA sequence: TGTGCCAGCAGCCCCCCAGGGAGCTACGAGCAGTACTTC. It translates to CASSPPGSYEQYF.